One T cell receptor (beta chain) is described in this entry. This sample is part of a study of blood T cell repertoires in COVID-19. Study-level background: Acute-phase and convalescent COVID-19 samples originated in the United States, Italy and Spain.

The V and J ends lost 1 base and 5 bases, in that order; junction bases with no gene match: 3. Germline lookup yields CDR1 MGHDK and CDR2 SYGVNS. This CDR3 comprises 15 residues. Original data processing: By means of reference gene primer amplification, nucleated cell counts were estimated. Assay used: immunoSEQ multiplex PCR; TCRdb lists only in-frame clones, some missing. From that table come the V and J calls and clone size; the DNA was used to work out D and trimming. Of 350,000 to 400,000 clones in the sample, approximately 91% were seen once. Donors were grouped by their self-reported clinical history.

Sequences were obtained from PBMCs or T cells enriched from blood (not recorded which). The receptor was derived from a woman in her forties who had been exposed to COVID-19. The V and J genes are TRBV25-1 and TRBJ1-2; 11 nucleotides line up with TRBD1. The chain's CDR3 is CASSESGTGGYGYTF. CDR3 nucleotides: TGTGCCAGCAGTGAATCCGGGACAGGGGGGTATGGCTACACCTTC.